Listed below are T cell receptor beta chains from one sample, sequenced in a study of identical twins. Each CDR3 protein is one row after TCRdb ran MiXCR on the 5' RACE reads. This sample has 500,000 or so distinct CDR3 sequences, with roughly an eighth found just once. These data were also reused for a study on yellow fever vaccine responses in identical twins.

Input material: CD4+ T cells sorted from blood. The receptors shown here come from a woman under 30 in good health. The CDR3 runs from the conserved cysteine through the conserved F or W. The D gene is left open where the match is weak. The size entry is marked missing in some rows and otherwise reads once, few, many or a size class.

14	few	-	TRBJ2-3	TRBV18	CASSPGVAGDTQYF	TGTGCCAGCTCACCAGGGGTAGCCGGAGATACGCAGTATTTT
18	-	TRBD1	TRBJ2-2	TRBV18	CASSPLYRDRGTTGELFF	TGTGCCAGCTCACCCCTCTACCGGGACAGGGGAACCACCGGGGAGCTGTTTTTT
12	-	-	TRBJ1-2	TRBV29-1	CSVEGGFYGYTF	TGCAGCGTTGAGGGTGGTTTCTATGGCTACACCTTC
15	-	-	TRBJ1-1	TRBV6-1	CASSELTVMNTEAFF	TGTGCCAGCAGTGAATTAACAGTCATGAACACTGAAGCTTTCTTT
14	-	TRBD2	TRBJ2-7	TRBV6-1	CASSHPSGSYEQYF	TGTGCCAGCAGCCACCCTAGCGGGAGTTACGAGCAGTACTTC
15	few	-	TRBJ1-5	TRBV7-2	CASSPFYGRNQPQHF	TGTGCCAGCAGCCCATTTTACGGGCGCAATCAGCCCCAGCATTTT
14	-	-	TRBJ2-2	TRBV7-3	CASSLSRVPGELFF	TGTGCCAGCAGCTTGAGCAGGGTTCCCGGGGAGCTGTTTTTT
15	-	TRBD1	TRBJ2-1	TRBV6-1	CASSAPGQGFGEQFF	TGTGCCAGCAGTGCGCCGGGACAGGGTTTTGGTGAGCAGTTCTTC
11	-	-	TRBJ2-5	TRBV20-1	CSANLQETQYF	TGCAGTGCTAACCTACAAGAGACCCAGTACTTC
14	few	-	TRBJ2-3	TRBV6-1	CASTHPVGTDTQYF	TGTGCCAGCACCCACCCAGTGGGGACAGATACGCAGTATTTT
18	few	TRBD1	TRBJ2-1	TRBV11-1	CASSPGTGKDGSYNEQFF	TGTGCCAGCAGCCCTGGGACAGGTAAAGATGGTTCCTACAATGAGCAGTTCTTC
15	-	TRBD2	TRBJ2-2	TRBV3-1	CASSQVASGTGELFF	TGTGCCAGCAGCCAAGTGGCTAGCGGGACCGGGGAGCTGTTTTTT
16	-	TRBD2	TRBJ2-5	TRBV11-2	CASSSTSGRAQETQYF	TGTGCCAGCAGCTCGACTAGCGGGAGGGCCCAAGAGACCCAGTACTTC
16	many	TRBD1	TRBJ1-5	TRBV4-2	CASSQRGTGGNQPQHF	TGTGCCAGCAGCCAAAGGGGCACAGGGGGGAATCAGCCCCAGCATTTT
12	many	-	TRBJ2-7	TRBV6-5	CASSYSVAGQGF	TGTGCCAGCAGTTACTCGGTAGCAGGGCAGGGCTTC
15	-	-	TRBJ2-5	TRBV27	CASSLSGSLQETQYF	TGTGCCAGCAGTTTATCTGGCAGTCTTCAAGAGACCCAGTACTTC
13	-	-	TRBJ2-7	TRBV4-3	CASSQGRKSEQYF	TGCGCCAGCAGCCAAGGGCGAAAGAGCGAGCAGTACTTC
15	many	TRBD2	TRBJ2-1	TRBV4-1	CASSHIAGAQNEQFF	TGCGCCAGCAGCCATATAGCGGGAGCTCAAAATGAGCAGTTCTTC
16	few	-	TRBJ2-7	TRBV5-8	CASSSRQTQSSYEQYF	TGTGCCAGCAGCTCCCGACAGACACAGAGCTCCTACGAGCAGTACTTC
19	few	TRBD2	TRBJ2-5	TRBV9	CASSPRDRGRAGRFETQYF	TGTGCCAGCAGCCCTAGGGATCGCGGGAGGGCCGGTCGGTTTGAGACCCAGTACTTC
15	few	-	TRBJ2-1	TRBV28	CASSSFSSSYNEQFF	TGTGCCAGCAGTTCCTTTTCGAGCTCCTACAATGAGCAGTTCTTC
19	-	TRBD2	TRBJ2-3	TRBV11-2	CASSHKGTSGGVSTDTQYF	TGTGCCAGCAGCCACAAGGGGACTAGCGGGGGGGTTAGCACAGATACGCAGTATTTT